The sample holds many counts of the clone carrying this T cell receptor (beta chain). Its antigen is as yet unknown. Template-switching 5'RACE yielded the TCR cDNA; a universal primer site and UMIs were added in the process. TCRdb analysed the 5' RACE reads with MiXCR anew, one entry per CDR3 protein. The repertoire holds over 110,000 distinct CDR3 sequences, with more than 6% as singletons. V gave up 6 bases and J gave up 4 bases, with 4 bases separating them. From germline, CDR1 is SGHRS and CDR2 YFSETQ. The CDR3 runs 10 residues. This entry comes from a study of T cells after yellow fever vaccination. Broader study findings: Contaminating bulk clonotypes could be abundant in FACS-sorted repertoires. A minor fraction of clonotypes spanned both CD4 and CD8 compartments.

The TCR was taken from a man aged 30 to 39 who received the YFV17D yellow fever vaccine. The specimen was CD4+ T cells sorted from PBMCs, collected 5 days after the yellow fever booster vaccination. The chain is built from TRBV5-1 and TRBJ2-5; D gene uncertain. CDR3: CASMGETQYF. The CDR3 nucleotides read TGCGCCAGCATGGGAGAGACCCAGTACTTC.